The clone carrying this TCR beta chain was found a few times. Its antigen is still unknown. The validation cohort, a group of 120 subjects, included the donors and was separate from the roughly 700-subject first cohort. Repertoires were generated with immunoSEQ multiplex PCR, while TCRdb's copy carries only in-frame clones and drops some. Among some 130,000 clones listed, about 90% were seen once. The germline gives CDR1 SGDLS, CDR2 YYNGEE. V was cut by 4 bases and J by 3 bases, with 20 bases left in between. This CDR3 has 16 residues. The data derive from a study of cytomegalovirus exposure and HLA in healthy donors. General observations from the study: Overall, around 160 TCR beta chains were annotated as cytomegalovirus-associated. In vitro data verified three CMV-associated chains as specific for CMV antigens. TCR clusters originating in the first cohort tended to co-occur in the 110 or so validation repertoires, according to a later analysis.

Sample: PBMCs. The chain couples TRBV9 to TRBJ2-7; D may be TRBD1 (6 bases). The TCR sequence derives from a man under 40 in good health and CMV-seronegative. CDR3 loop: CASSPSGRGEYYEQYF. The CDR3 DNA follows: TGTGCCAGCAGCCCCTCAGGCAGGGGAGAGTACTACGAGCAGTACTTC.